A selection of T cell receptor beta chains follows, all from one sample in a study of cytomegalovirus exposure and HLA in healthy donors. The method was immunoSEQ multiplex PCR; TCRdb's version includes in-frame clones alone and lacks a portion of them. This table holds just over 200,000 clones, 65% to 80% found once. Sequences were obtained from PBMCs. The receptors here all came from a middle-aged man in good health and CMV-seronegative. Each CDR3 is given with its conserved first and last residue. A D gene is named only where the DNA matches it firmly. Expanded clones get a size class; other rows say once, few or many, or leave the size out.

size	D	V	J	DNA	CDR3
few	TRBD2	TRBV9	TRBJ2-3	TGTGCCAGCAGCGGTCCGGGACTAGCGGTTGGAGCGCAGTATTTT	CASSGPGLAVGAQYF
few	-	TRBV6-5	TRBJ1-5	TGTGCCAGCAGGGGGGGAGGGGGCAATCAGCCCCAGCATTTT	CASRGGGGNQPQHF
-	-	TRBV4-2	TRBJ2-5	TGTGCCAGCAGCCAGGGACTGGGCCAAGAGACCCAGTACTTC	CASSQGLGQETQYF
few	-	TRBV4-2	TRBJ1-4	TGTGCCAGCAGCATTAAAAAGGGGACTAATGAAAAACTGTTTTTT	CASSIKKGTNEKLFF
-	TRBD1	TRBV2	TRBJ1-4	TGTGCCAGCAGGGAGGGGGCCGGCGAAAAACTGTTTTTT	CASREGAGEKLFF
-	TRBD2	TRBV7-3	TRBJ2-3	TGTGCCAGCAGTTCCGGACTAGCGGGAGCAGATACGCAGTATTTT	CASSSGLAGADTQYF
-	TRBD2	TRBV9	TRBJ2-3	TGTGCCAGCAGCATCCGCGGGAGGGCCACAGATACGCAGTATTTT	CASSIRGRATDTQYF
-	TRBD1	TRBV5-1	TRBJ2-7	TGCGCCAGCAGCTCTCAGGGGGCATCACTGGCCTACGAGCAGTACTTC	CASSSQGASLAYEQYF
-	TRBD2	TRBV25-1	TRBJ2-3	TGTGCCAGCAGTGAGACTAGCGGAGCCGCTAGCACAGATACGCAGTATTTT	CASSETSGAASTDTQYF
once	TRBD1	TRBV5-1	TRBJ2-7	TGCGCCAGCAGCTTGTCGACAGGGGGCTACGAGCAGTACTTC	CASSLSTGGYEQYF
-	TRBD1	TRBV27	TRBJ2-7	TGTGCCAGCAGTTCGCCCCCCGGGACAGGGGGGGCCGAGCAGTACTTC	CASSSPPGTGGAEQYF
-	TRBD2	TRBV5-6	TRBJ2-1	TGTGCCAGCAGCTTGGCCGCGGGAGGCCCCTACAATGAGCAGTTCTTC	CASSLAAGGPYNEQFF
few	TRBD1	TRBV19	TRBJ1-1	TGTGCCAGTAGTATTGCAGGGGGGAACACTGAAGCTTTCTTT	CASSIAGGNTEAFF
-	TRBD1	TRBV18	TRBJ2-7	TGTGCCAGCTCACCCGGGTCGGGGACAGGGGAACCCCCCTACGAGCAGTACTTC	CASSPGSGTGEPPYEQYF
-	TRBD1	TRBV9	TRBJ1-2	TGTGCCAGCAGCCCCAGGACAGGGCTCCCTAACTATGGCTACACCTTC	CASSPRTGLPNYGYTF
once	-	TRBV30	TRBJ2-7	TGTGCCTGGAGTCCTACGGCTGCCAGGTTTGCCGAGCAGTACTTC	CAWSPTAARFAEQYF
few	TRBD2	TRBV9	TRBJ2-7	TGTGCCAGCAGCAGGACTAGCGGGGTCTACGAGCAGTACTTC	CASSRTSGVYEQYF
-	-	TRBV10-3	TRBJ1-5	TGTGCCATCAGTAGGACAGAAAATCAGCCCCAGCATTTT	CAISRTENQPQHF
-	TRBD2	TRBV28	TRBJ2-5	TGTGCCAGCACCCAGATACCGAGACTAGCGGGAGACCAAGAGACCCAGTACTTC	CASTQIPRLAGDQETQYF
-	-	TRBV5-6	TRBJ2-7	TGTGCCAGCAGCGTCAAGGGGTTCTACGAGCAGTACTTC	CASSVKGFYEQYF
-	-	TRBV27	TRBJ1-2	TGTGCCAGCAGATTCGCCGACAGGCCTGTCTATGGCTACACCTTC	CASRFADRPVYGYTF
-	TRBD2	TRBV5-1	TRBJ2-3	TGCGCCAGCAGCTTGGGGACTAGCGGGAGCGCAGATACGCAGTATTTT	CASSLGTSGSADTQYF
-	TRBD1	TRBV11-2	TRBJ1-1	TGTGCCAGCAGCCGGACAGGCATGAACACTGAAGCTTTCTTT	CASSRTGMNTEAFF
few	TRBD1	TRBV6-6	TRBJ2-7	TGTGCCAGCAGAGACGGACAGGGGAATGAGCAGTACTTC	CASRDGQGNEQYF
-	TRBD2	TRBV27	TRBJ2-2	TGTGCCAGCAGACCCGGACTAGCGGGCCTGAACACCGGGGAGCTGTTTTTT	CASRPGLAGLNTGELFF
-	-	TRBV28	TRBJ1-5	TGTGCCAGCAGTCGATCGCTCAGGGGCGGTCAGCCCCAGCATTTT	CASSRSLRGGQPQHF
-	TRBD2	TRBV6-5	TRBJ2-3	TGTGCCAGCAGTTTTGGGACTAGCGGGGCGGCGCATACGCAGTATTTT	CASSFGTSGAAHTQYF
-	TRBD2	TRBV5-6	TRBJ2-7	TGTGCCAGCAGCCCGCGACGGGGACGGGAGGCCTCCTACGAGCAGTACTTC	CASSPRRGREASYEQYF
-	-	TRBV29-1	TRBJ2-7	TGCAGCGTTGAGAGCAGGGACTACGAGCAGTACTTC	CSVESRDYEQYF
-	-	TRBV5-1	TRBJ2-5	TGCGCCAGCAGCTTGGCCGGGTCTAGCCGAGAGACCCAGTACTTC	CASSLAGSSRETQYF
-	-	TRBV2	TRBJ2-3	TGTGCCAGCAGTGGCCTAGGCAAAGATACGCAGTATTTT	CASSGLGKDTQYF
-	-	TRBV7-3	TRBJ2-7	TGTGCCAGCAGCCCTACTAGAGGCGAGCAGTACTTC	CASSPTRGEQYF
once	-	TRBV9	TRBJ2-7	TGTGCCAGCAGCTCCCGTCCTTACGAGGGCTCCTACGAGCAGTACTTC	CASSSRPYEGSYEQYF
few	-	TRBV18	TRBJ2-6	TGTGCCAGCTCACCCCCCGGGGTAGGGTTCTACTCTGGGGCCAACGTCCTGACTTTC	CASSPPGVGFYSGANVLTF
once	TRBD2	TRBV2	TRBJ2-7	TGTGCCACCCAGTTTAGCGGGAGAGCCTACGAGCAGTACTTC	CATQFSGRAYEQYF
once	TRBD2	TRBV7-2	TRBJ2-3	TGTGCCAGCAGCTTACAACCGGGACTAGCGGGAGATACGCAGTATTTT	CASSLQPGLAGDTQYF